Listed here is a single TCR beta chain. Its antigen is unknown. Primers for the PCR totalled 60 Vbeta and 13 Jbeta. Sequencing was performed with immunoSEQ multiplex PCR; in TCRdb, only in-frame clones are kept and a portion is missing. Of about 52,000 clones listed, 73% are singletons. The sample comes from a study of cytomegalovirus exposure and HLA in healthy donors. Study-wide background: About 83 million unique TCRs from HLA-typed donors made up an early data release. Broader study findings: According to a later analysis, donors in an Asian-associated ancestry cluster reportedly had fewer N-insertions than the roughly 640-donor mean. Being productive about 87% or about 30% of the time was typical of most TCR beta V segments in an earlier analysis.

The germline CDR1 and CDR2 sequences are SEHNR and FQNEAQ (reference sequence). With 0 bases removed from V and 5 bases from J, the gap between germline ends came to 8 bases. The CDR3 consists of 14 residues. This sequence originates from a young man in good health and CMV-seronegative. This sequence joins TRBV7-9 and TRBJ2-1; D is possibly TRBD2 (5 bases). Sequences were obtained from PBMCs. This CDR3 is CASSLASGNNEQFF. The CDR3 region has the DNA TGTGCCAGCAGCTTAGCGTCGGGGAACAATGAGCAGTTCTTC.